This T cell receptor (beta chain) originates from a study of post-analysis software for immune sequencing data. Findings of the study overall: TRBV5-6, TRBV5-1 and TRBV20-1 were among a handful of TRBV segments more frequent in patients than controls.

The CDR3 spans 14 residues. Germline-derived CDR1 and CDR2 are SEHNR and FQNEAQ (reference sequence). In the case of this clonotype: Its antigen is undetermined. One junction end does not reproduce the germline sequence, and a read error may be involved.

The TCR beta cDNA libraries carried unique molecular identifiers. Using its own MiXCR run on the PCR reads, TCRdb lists one record per CDR3 protein. The table lists around 180,000 distinct CDR3 sequences, 30% of them singletons, with over 1.2% in the top ten. The sample taken for sequencing was blood. V gene TRBV7-9 combines with J gene TRBJ1-2, with 7 bases identical to TRBD1. The source is a girl aged 10 to 17 with multiple sclerosis. The CDR3 nucleotides read TGTGCCAGCAGCGATAAAGGGACAGCCGGTGGCCACACCTTC. Encoded protein: CASSDKGTAGGHTF.